The 13 T cell receptor beta chains listed next were all sequenced from one sample in a study of human T cells and chemical hapten exposure. Via MiXCR, TCRdb re-called the RACE reads, giving one row per CDR3 protein. The sample holds about 94,000 distinct CDR3 sequences; about 9.6% are singletons and the top ten take about 2%. The time point is: patch test 2, 6 weeks after DPC sensitization. Regarding treatment: therapeutic diphenylcyclopropenone sensitization with weekly scalp DPC. Sequenced material: whole blood, taken in connection with sensitization to the hapten diphenylcyclopropenone (DPC). The receptors originated from a woman aged 40 to 50 with alopecia areata. Some clones in this sample may be carry-over from other donors' samples.

This clonotype was counted a few times. Germline and junction disagree at one end, which may indicate a read error. J is TRBJ2-7 and V is TRBV28, with 7 bases matching TRBD1. This CDR3 has 13 residues. The germline V gene has CDR1 MDHEN and CDR2 SYDVKM. The CDR3, as DNA: TGCTCCTCGACCGGGACAGCGTTCTACGAGCAGTACTTC. Protein: CSSTGTAFYEQYF.

The V call is TRBV2, the J call TRBJ2-5; weak D call: TRBD1 (6 bases). V gave up 4 bases and J gave up 2 bases, with 14 bases separating them. This CDR3 has 15 amino acids. Looked up from germline, CDR1 is SNHLY and CDR2 is FYNNEI. In DNA form, the CDR3 reads TGTGCCAGCAGTGGGATACAGGGCCCACAAGAGACCCAGTACTTC. Translated, it gives CASSGIQGPQETQYF. Drawing the rest from reference TRBV2 and TRBJ2-5, the complete variable domain is EPEVTQTPSHQVTQMGQEVILRCVPISNHLYFYWYRQILGQKVEFLVSFYNNEISEKSEIFDDQFSVERPDGSNFTLKIRSTKLEDSAMYFCASSGIQGPQETQYFGPGTRLLVL.

Only a few counts were recorded for this clonotype. The chain recombines TRBV7-2 with TRBJ2-7; tentative D call: TRBD1 (6 bases). This CDR3 is 14 amino acids long. Trimming stripped 3 bases from V and 1 base from J, with 10 bases between. The V gene's germline CDR1 is SGHTA and CDR2 FQGNSA. The CDR3 DNA reads as TGTGCCAGCAGCTTGAGTAGGGGGTCCTACGAGCAGTACTTC. It translates to CASSLSRGSYEQYF.

This clonotype turned up a few times. The CDR3 nucleotides read TGTGCCAGCTCACCGCCCCCTGGGGCCAACGTCCTGACTTTC. This gives the protein CASSPPPGANVLTF. This chain joins TRBV18 and TRBJ2-6; D is unclear. V was shortened by 3 bases and J by 2 bases, with 5 bases between the two germline ends. CDR1 and CDR2 from the germline V gene are KGHSH and LQKENI. The CDR3 spans 14 residues.

This clonotype was counted a few times. This rearrangement joins TRBV5-1 to TRBJ2-3; D uncertain. The germline V gene encodes CDR1 SGHRS and CDR2 YFSETQ. The V end lost 3 bases, the J end lost 2 bases, and 16 bases lay between the germline ends. The CDR3 totals 16 residues. The CDR3 nucleotides are TGCGCCAGCAGCTGGCCCCGACGGACCGTCACAGATACGCAGTATTTT. It yields the protein CASSWPRRTVTDTQYF.

The CDR3 DNA follows: TGTGCCAGCAGCACCGACAGGACCGGGAATGAAAAACTGTTTTTT. It translates to CASSTDRTGNEKLFF. This chain uses TRBV7-9 with TRBJ1-4; D possibly corresponds to TRBD1 (6 bases). Trimming cost V 5 bases and J 5 bases, with 15 bases left between them. CDR3 length: 15 amino acids. Germline values: CDR1 SEHNR, CDR2 FQNEAQ (reference sequence).

This clonotype was detected ten times or more. V gene TRBV28 combines with J gene TRBJ2-1; 8 positions match TRBD2. The CDR3 totals 21 residues. Germline CDR1 and CDR2: MDHEN and SYDVKM. The junction had 24 bases not matched to a gene; V was cut back by 6 bases and J by 2 bases. CDR3 coding DNA: TGTGCCAGCAGAAAAGGCGAACTAGCGCTAGCGGGCAGCATAACCTACAATGAGCAGTTCTTC. This translates into CASRKGELALAGSITYNEQFF.

Many counts were recorded for this clonotype. In DNA, the CDR3 is TGTGCCAGCAGCTTTGAAGGTTCCACAGATACGCAGTATTTT. Translation: CASSFEGSTDTQYF. The J gene is TRBJ2-3, the V gene TRBV5-5; no definite D call. CDR3 length: 14 amino acids. CDR1 and CDR2 (germline): SGHKS, YYEKEE (reference sequence). Trimming removed 2 bases at V and 2 bases at J, with 9 bases between.

This clonotype was detected many times. V usage is TRBV20-1 and J usage is TRBJ2-5, with 8 nucleotides matching TRBD1. This CDR3 comprises 12 residues. Germline trimming cut 7 bases from V and 2 bases from J; bases unmatched to any gene: 3. Germline loops: CDR1 DFQATT, CDR2 SNEGSKA (reference sequence). CDR3 DNA sequence: TGCAGTGGCAGGGGGCGGCAAGAGACCCAGTACTTC. Its translation: CSGRGRQETQYF.

Only a few counts were recorded for this clonotype. The chain is built from TRBV5-1 and TRBJ2-5; the D gene could be TRBD1 or TRBD2 (5 bases each). The CDR3 runs to 14 residues. Trimming pared 2 bases from V and 1 base from J, leaving 9 bases between. The germline CDR1 and CDR2 sequences are SGHRS and YFSETQ. The CDR3 DNA follows: TGCGCCAGCAGCTTAATGGGGGTCCAAGAGACCCAGTACTTC. This sequence encodes CASSLMGVQETQYF.

The chain has TRBV11-2 and TRBJ2-2; D call uncertain. V dropped 5 bases and J dropped 4 bases, with 8 bases sitting between them. The CDR3 contains 13 residues. Germline CDR1 reads SGHAT; CDR2 reads FQNNGV. The CDR3 reads CASSVRVTGELFF. The CDR3 nucleotides read TGTGCCAGCAGCGTCCGGGTCACCGGGGAGCTGTTTTTT.

This clonotype has a count of ten or more. The chain combines TRBV6-5 with TRBJ2-5, with 8 bases that match TRBD1. The J segment lost 5 bases and the V segment lost 6 bases, leaving 11 bases of the junction unmatched. CDR3 length equals 15 residues. Germline lookup yields CDR1 MNHEY and CDR2 SVGAGI. This chain's CDR3 is CASSPPGTGLETQYF. CDR3 sequence (DNA): TGTGCCAGCAGCCCCCCCGGGACAGGCTTGGAGACCCAGTACTTC.

There are many counts of this clonotype. This chain joins TRBV5-6 and TRBJ2-3; 9 bases match TRBD1. The length of the CDR3 is 14 residues. The V gene's germline CDR1 is SGHDT and CDR2 YYEEEE. V dropped 7 bases and J dropped 4; count of bases not matched to a gene: 7. In nucleotides, the CDR3 is TGTGCCAGCCTCAGGACAGGGGTGGCAGATACGCAGTATTTT. Its protein is CASLRTGVADTQYF. The complete variable domain, with remaining parts taken from reference TRBV5-6 and TRBJ2-3, reads DAGVTQSPTHLIKTRGQQVTLRCSPKSGHDTVSWYQQALGQGPQFIFQYYEEEERQRGNFPDRFSGHQFPNYSSELNVNALLLGDSALYLCASLRTGVADTQYFGPGTRLTVL.